Sequencing of this T cell receptor (beta chain) was carried out in a study of T cells after yellow fever vaccination. Trimming cost V 4 bases and J 4 bases; bases outside gene matches: 4. The CDR3 consists of 13 residues. Germline V gives CDR1 SGHRS, CDR2 YFSETQ. Note on this clonotype: Its antigen remains unidentified.

5'RACE template switching added a universal primer site and UMIs to TCR cDNA. In TCRdb, the 5' RACE reads were re-called with MiXCR into one record per CDR3 protein. In the table there are hundreds of thousands of distinct CDR3 sequences, approximately 12% of which are singletons. Study results and caveats: The secondary response peaked faster, at day 5 versus 15, but was weaker.

The clonotype originates from a man in his thirties or forties who received the YFV17D yellow fever vaccine. The sample in question was PBMCs, obtained on the day of the yellow fever booster vaccination. The chain recombines TRBV5-1 with TRBJ1-2; TRBD1 agrees at 7 bases. CDR3 DNA: TGCGCCAGCAGCGCGCAGGGGGGCTATGGCTACACCTTC. Translation: CASSAQGGYGYTF.